The rows below give T cell receptor beta chains drawn from one sample of a study of T cell repertoires in cytomegalovirus infection. TCRdb called the reads again in MiXCR, with one record for every CDR3 protein. There are fewer than 1,000,000 distinct CDR3 sequences in the sample; 30% to 40% occur only once, and more than 13% lies in the top ten. Their cognate antigens are unknown. Sample: cultured CD8+ T cells from PBMCs, taken from culture after CMV antigen stimulation. Receptors originate from a human donor in good health (CMV status not recorded). Some clones in this sample may be carry-over from other donors' samples. Both conserved end residues are part of each CDR3. A D gene is named only where the DNA matches it firmly. Only some rows state a clone size, as once, few, many or a class for expanded clones.

J gene: TRBJ2-1; clone size: -; CDR3 length: 12; D gene: TRBD1; V gene: TRBV6-1; CDR3 DNA: TGTGCCAGCAGCCCCGGACAGGATGAGCAGTTCTTC; CDR3 protein: CASSPGQDEQFF
J gene: TRBJ1-4; clone size: -; CDR3 length: 14; D gene: -; V gene: TRBV19; CDR3 DNA: TGTGCCAGTAGTATGGGAACGGCTAATGAAAAACTGTTTTTT; CDR3 protein: CASSMGTANEKLFF
J gene: TRBJ1-4; clone size: -; CDR3 length: 16; D gene: TRBD1; V gene: TRBV7-9; CDR3 DNA: TGTGCCAGCAGCTTACGGCAGACAGGGGGGAGAGAAAAACTGTTTTTT; CDR3 protein: CASSLRQTGGREKLFF
J gene: TRBJ2-1; clone size: -; CDR3 length: 14; D gene: -; V gene: TRBV4-2; CDR3 DNA: TGTGCCAGCAGCCAAGAAGGACCGGCCGATGAGCAGTTCTTC; CDR3 protein: CASSQEGPADEQFF
J gene: TRBJ2-3; clone size: few; CDR3 length: 13; D gene: -; V gene: TRBV20-1; CDR3 DNA: TGCAGTGCTTTACGGGACATTACAGATACGCAGTATTTT; CDR3 protein: CSALRDITDTQYF
J gene: TRBJ2-3; clone size: few; CDR3 length: 17; D gene: TRBD2; V gene: TRBV6-5; CDR3 DNA: TGTGCCAGCAGTTACTCCTGGGGGGGTAAAAGGGCAGATACGCAGTATTTT; CDR3 protein: CASSYSWGGKRADTQYF
J gene: TRBJ2-1; clone size: few; CDR3 length: 13; D gene: -; V gene: TRBV15; CDR3 DNA: TGTGCCACCAGCAGTGCGCCGGGCAATGAGCAGTTCTTC; CDR3 protein: CATSSAPGNEQFF
J gene: TRBJ2-5; clone size: -; CDR3 length: 15; D gene: TRBD1; V gene: TRBV15; CDR3 DNA: TGTGCCACCAGCGGGACAGGGCGCCTCCAAGAGACCCAGTACTTC; CDR3 protein: CATSGTGRLQETQYF
J gene: TRBJ2-1; clone size: few; CDR3 length: 12; D gene: TRBD2; V gene: TRBV24-1; CDR3 DNA: TGTGCCACCAGTCTCGGGGGGAATGAGCAGTTCTTC; CDR3 protein: CATSLGGNEQFF
J gene: TRBJ1-2; clone size: few; CDR3 length: 14; D gene: TRBD1; V gene: TRBV11-1; CDR3 DNA: TGTGCCAGCAGCTTAAGGACAGGGGCCTATGGCTACACCTTC; CDR3 protein: CASSLRTGAYGYTF
J gene: TRBJ2-3; clone size: -; CDR3 length: 16; D gene: -; V gene: TRBV4-2; CDR3 DNA: TGTGCCAGCAGCCCTGGACAGTTTTCTAGCACAGATACGCAGTATTTT; CDR3 protein: CASSPGQFSSTDTQYF
J gene: TRBJ2-1; clone size: -; CDR3 length: 15; D gene: TRBD2; V gene: TRBV7-2; CDR3 DNA: TGTGCCAGCAGCTTAGCCCGGGGGGGCCTCAATGAGCAGTTCTTC; CDR3 protein: CASSLARGGLNEQFF
J gene: TRBJ1-5; clone size: few; CDR3 length: 14; D gene: -; V gene: TRBV4-1; CDR3 DNA: TGCGCCAGCAGCCCCGGGACTAACAATCAGCCCCAGCATTTT; CDR3 protein: CASSPGTNNQPQHF
J gene: TRBJ1-4; clone size: -; CDR3 length: 16; D gene: TRBD1; V gene: TRBV20-1; CDR3 DNA: TGCAGTGCTAGAAAAGGGGGTGGGGACAGACGTGAAAAACTGTTTTTT; CDR3 protein: CSARKGGGDRREKLFF
J gene: TRBJ2-7; clone size: -; CDR3 length: 12; D gene: -; V gene: TRBV12-3/TRBV12-4; CDR3 DNA: TGTGCCAGCACCCACGGGGGCTACGAGCAGTACTTC; CDR3 protein: CASTHGGYEQYF
J gene: TRBJ1-1; clone size: -; CDR3 length: 13; D gene: -; V gene: TRBV19; CDR3 DNA: TGTGCCAGTAGTTGGGGCACGGGGACTGAAGCTTTCTTT; CDR3 protein: CASSWGTGTEAFF
J gene: TRBJ1-5; clone size: few; CDR3 length: 13; D gene: -; V gene: TRBV6-5; CDR3 DNA: TGTGCCAGCAGGCCGAGGAGCAATCAGCCCCAGCATTTT; CDR3 protein: CASRPRSNQPQHF